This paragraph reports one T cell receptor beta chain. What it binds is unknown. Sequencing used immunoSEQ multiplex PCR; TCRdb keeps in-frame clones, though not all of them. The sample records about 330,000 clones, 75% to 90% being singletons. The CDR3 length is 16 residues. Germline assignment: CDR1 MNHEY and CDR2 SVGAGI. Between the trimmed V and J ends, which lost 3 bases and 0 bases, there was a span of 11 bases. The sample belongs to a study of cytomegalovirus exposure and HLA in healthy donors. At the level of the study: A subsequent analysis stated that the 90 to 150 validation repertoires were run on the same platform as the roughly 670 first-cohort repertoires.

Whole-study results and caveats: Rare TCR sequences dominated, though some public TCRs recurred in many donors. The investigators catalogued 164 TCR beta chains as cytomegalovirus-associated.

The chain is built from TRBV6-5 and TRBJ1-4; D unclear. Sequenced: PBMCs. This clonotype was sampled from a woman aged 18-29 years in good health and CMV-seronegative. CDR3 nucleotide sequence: TGTGCCAGCAGTTATAACAGCCCTGCAACTAATGAAAAACTGTTTTTT. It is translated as CASSYNSPATNEKLFF.